Here is one T cell receptor beta chain with its context. The sample belongs to a study of shared clonotypes between healthy human individuals. Trimming cost V 1 base and J 2 bases; bases outside gene matches: 5. CDR1 and CDR2 (germline): SGHAT, FQNNGV. The CDR3 is made up of 17 amino acids. The protocol was immunoSEQ multiplex PCR, while the TCRdb copy is restricted to in-frame clones and leaves out a portion. The sample gives about 770,000 clones, 72% of which show up once; under 2% is in the top ten. The sequenced sample consisted of memory CD4+ T cells sorted from blood. Noted subset: CD45RA-negative fraction. This sequence was found in a woman in her thirties in good health. This rearrangement joins TRBV11-2 to TRBJ2-6; the match to TRBD2 covers 7 bases. The CDR3 DNA is TGTGCCAGCAGCTTAGGTGGCGGGAGAGCTGGGGCCAACGTCCTGACTTTC. Its protein product is CASSLGGGRAGANVLTF.